Included here is one TCR beta chain sequence, with context. Its target is unknown. This specimen comes from a study of shared clonotypes between healthy human individuals. Study-level points and caveats: Larger estimated richness was generally recorded for naive subsets relative to memory subsets.

Germline V gives CDR1 SGHTA, CDR2 FQGTGA. This CDR3 has 18 residues. V was pared by 4 bases and J by 5 bases, with 14 bases of the junction left unmatched. Recent acute infections and vaccinations were absent in the healthy HIV-negative adult donors. Profiling relied on immunoSEQ multiplex PCR, and the TCRdb table lists in-frame clones only, not all of them. The table shows 950,000 to 1,200,000 clones, with 70% to 85% occurring only once. The receptor's source is a man aged 18 to 30 in good health. Some clones in this sample may be carry-over from other donors' samples. The J gene is TRBJ2-2, the V gene TRBV7-3, with 9 bases lining up with TRBD1. The sample consisted of memory CD4+ T cells from PBMCs. Subset here: CD45RA-negative fraction. The CDR3 DNA reads TGTGCCAGCAGCTCCGAGGGACAGGGTTACTCCTTTACCGGGGAGCTGTTTTTT. Residues: CASSSEGQGYSFTGELFF.